This TCR beta chain comes out of a study of human T cells and chemical hapten exposure. Time point noted: patch test 2, 6 weeks after DPC sensitization. The treatment is: therapeutic diphenylcyclopropenone sensitization with weekly scalp DPC. The study enrolled 18 to 70-year-old alopecia patients suitable for DPC. Study-level findings and limits: Expanded TCRs formed significantly more large CDR3 similarity clusters than controls.

The V and J ends lost 4 bases and 0 bases, in that order; junction bases with no gene match: 4. CDR3 length equals 14 residues. The germline V gene encodes CDR1 SGHNT and CDR2 YYREEE (reference sequence). TCRdb ran MiXCR on the RACE reads and lists one entry per CDR3 protein. The sample holds about 100,000 distinct CDR3 sequences, about an eighth seen once. This clonotype was seen a handful of times. Its antigen remains unidentified. The source is a middle-aged woman with alopecia areata. Some clones in this sample may be carry-over from other donors' samples. This chain links TRBV5-4 with TRBJ2-7, with 7 bases that match TRBD1. The starting material was whole blood, obtained in connection with sensitization to the hapten diphenylcyclopropenone (DPC). The CDR3 nucleotides are TGTGCCAGCAGCCCGGACAGGCTCTCCTACGAGCAGTACTTC. This sequence encodes CASSPDRLSYEQYF.